This T cell receptor (beta chain) stems from a study of neurological immune-mediated disorders. For the study at large: Of the multiple sclerosis patients, some 34 in total, roughly 30 were relapsing-remitting and 3 were secondary progressive.

The cDNA came from 5'RACE with 10-nucleotide random UMIs. MiXCR, run by TCRdb on the 5' RACE reads, gives a single entry per CDR3 protein. The sample yields tens of thousands of distinct CDR3 sequences, approximately 5% seen once. Comments on this clonotype: Its antigen remains unknown.

CDR1 is DFQATT and CDR2 is SNEGSKA in the germline V gene (reference sequence). CDR3 size: 14 residues. Trimming left V 4 bases short and J 8 bases short, with 18 bases between. Study-wide results and limits: The level of TCR clonal expansion was highest in patients with HTLV-1-associated myelopathy and lowest in multiple sclerosis, where it fell below the level seen in healthy controls. One related-CDR3 cluster, found by phylogenetic grouping, held repertoires of 18 of 34 multiple sclerosis patients and is a possible signature.

The sequencing input was PBMCs. The chain joins TRBV20-1 to TRBJ2-1; the D call may be TRBD1 or TRBD2 (6 bases each). The TCR comes from a woman in her 70s with multiple sclerosis. CDR3 sequence (DNA): TGCAGTGCTACCGACGAGGGGGGATTGCATGAGCAGTTCTTC. Its protein is CSATDEGGLHEQFF.